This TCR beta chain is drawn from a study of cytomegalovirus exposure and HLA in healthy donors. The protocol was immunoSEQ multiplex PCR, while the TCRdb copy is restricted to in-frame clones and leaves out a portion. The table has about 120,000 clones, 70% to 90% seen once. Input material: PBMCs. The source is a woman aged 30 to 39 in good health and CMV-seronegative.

CDR3 DNA: TGTGCCAGCTCACCACCCGGGGTGGCGGGGGGCCGGCTGAGTGATACGCAGTATTTT. It encodes CASSPPGVAGGRLSDTQYF. This sequence joins TRBV18 and TRBJ2-3, with 8 bases identical to TRBD2. The CDR3 spans 19 residues. V dropped 0 bases and J dropped 6; count of bases not matched to a gene: 17. Germline V CDR1 and CDR2: KGHSH, LQKENI.